A selection of T cell receptor beta chains follows, all from one sample in a study of cytomegalovirus exposure and HLA in healthy donors. Repertoires were generated with immunoSEQ multiplex PCR, while TCRdb's copy carries only in-frame clones and drops some. The repertoire holds 200,000 or so clones, with about 85% as singletons. Sequenced input: PBMCs. Receptor source: a human donor in good health. CDR3s include the opening cysteine and the closing phenylalanine or tryptophan. A D gene is named only where the DNA matches it firmly. Expanded clones are given a class, and other clones once, few, many or no size at all.

d_call: TRBD1; v_call: TRBV4-2; j_call: TRBJ2-7; clone_size: .; cdr3_aa: CASSQEGTGGSLLSEQYF; cdr3_nt: TGTGCCAGCAGCCAGGAAGGGACAGGGGGCAGTTTACTGAGCGAGCAGTACTTC
d_call: TRBD2; v_call: TRBV7-9; j_call: TRBJ2-7; clone_size: .; cdr3_aa: CASSLRLADQSPSYEQYF; cdr3_nt: TGTGCCAGCAGCTTAAGGCTAGCGGACCAGTCTCCCTCCTACGAGCAGTACTTC
d_call: .; v_call: TRBV6-5; j_call: TRBJ1-2; clone_size: .; cdr3_aa: CASSYLRSNYGYTF; cdr3_nt: TGTGCCAGCAGTTACCTTCGGTCTAACTATGGCTACACCTTC
d_call: TRBD2; v_call: TRBV23-1; j_call: TRBJ2-7; clone_size: .; cdr3_aa: CASSHGLAGCEQYF; cdr3_nt: TGCGCCAGCAGTCACGGACTAGCGGGTTGCGAGCAGTACTTC
d_call: TRBD2; v_call: TRBV19; j_call: TRBJ2-2; clone_size: .; cdr3_aa: CASSILLGLAGGITTGELFF; cdr3_nt: TGTGCCAGTAGTATTCTTCTAGGACTAGCGGGAGGGATTACCACCGGGGAGCTGTTTTTT
d_call: .; v_call: TRBV7-8; j_call: TRBJ2-7; clone_size: .; cdr3_aa: CASSPPQDEQYF; cdr3_nt: TGTGCCAGCAGCCCTCCCCAGGACGAGCAGTACTTC
d_call: .; v_call: TRBV4-2; j_call: TRBJ2-7; clone_size: .; cdr3_aa: CASSQEGGYEQYF; cdr3_nt: TGTGCCAGCAGCCAAGAAGGGGGCTACGAGCAGTACTTC
d_call: TRBD1; v_call: TRBV6-5; j_call: TRBJ2-1; clone_size: .; cdr3_aa: CASKEGTGYYNEQFF; cdr3_nt: TGTGCCAGCAAGGAGGGGACAGGATATTACAATGAGCAGTTCTTC
d_call: .; v_call: TRBV29-1; j_call: TRBJ2-7; clone_size: few; cdr3_aa: CSVVRQNAYEQYF; cdr3_nt: TGCAGCGTTGTGAGACAGAACGCCTACGAGCAGTACTTC
d_call: .; v_call: TRBV7-9; j_call: TRBJ2-1; clone_size: .; cdr3_aa: CASSTPRQYNEQFF; cdr3_nt: TGTGCCAGCAGCACCCCCCGACAGTACAATGAGCAGTTCTTC
d_call: .; v_call: TRBV18; j_call: TRBJ2-7; clone_size: .; cdr3_aa: CASSAILNEQYF; cdr3_nt: TGTGCCAGCTCAGCGATACTCAACGAGCAGTACTTC
d_call: TRBD1; v_call: TRBV6-5; j_call: TRBJ1-5; clone_size: few; cdr3_aa: CASSQTGGNNQPQHF; cdr3_nt: TGTGCCAGCAGCCAAACAGGGGGCAACAATCAGCCCCAGCATTTT
d_call: TRBD1; v_call: TRBV7-9; j_call: TRBJ2-7; clone_size: .; cdr3_aa: CASSYLSADRGLSYEQYF; cdr3_nt: TGTGCCAGCAGCTACTTGTCCGCGGACAGGGGGCTCTCCTACGAGCAGTACTTC
d_call: .; v_call: TRBV18; j_call: TRBJ2-7; clone_size: .; cdr3_aa: CASSLNYEQYF; cdr3_nt: TGTGCCAGCTCACTCAACTACGAGCAGTACTTC
d_call: TRBD1; v_call: TRBV29-1; j_call: TRBJ1-4; clone_size: .; cdr3_aa: CSVGGQGHEKLFF; cdr3_nt: TGCAGCGTCGGAGGACAGGGGCATGAAAAACTGTTTTTT
d_call: .; v_call: TRBV19; j_call: TRBJ2-1; clone_size: .; cdr3_aa: CASSIKRGSYNEQFF; cdr3_nt: TGTGCCAGTAGTATCAAAAGGGGCTCCTACAATGAGCAGTTCTTC
d_call: TRBD1; v_call: TRBV6-6; j_call: TRBJ2-7; clone_size: few; cdr3_aa: CASSRDRGKYEQYF; cdr3_nt: TGTGCCAGCAGCCGGGACAGGGGGAAATACGAGCAGTACTTC
d_call: TRBD2; v_call: TRBV5-1; j_call: TRBJ2-1; clone_size: .; cdr3_aa: CASSLSGRRGDEQFF; cdr3_nt: TGCGCCAGCAGCCTAAGCGGGAGAAGGGGGGATGAGCAGTTCTTC
d_call: .; v_call: TRBV25-1; j_call: TRBJ2-7; clone_size: .; cdr3_aa: CASRGTGGFHEQYF; cdr3_nt: TGTGCCAGCAGGGGCACAGGCGGATTCCACGAGCAGTACTTC
d_call: TRBD1; v_call: TRBV28; j_call: TRBJ1-1; clone_size: .; cdr3_aa: CASSSRQGVGTEAFF; cdr3_nt: TGTGCCAGCAGTTCTCGACAGGGAGTGGGCACTGAAGCTTTCTTT
d_call: .; v_call: TRBV5-1; j_call: TRBJ2-2; clone_size: .; cdr3_aa: CASSLGPNTGELFF; cdr3_nt: TGCGCCAGCAGCTTGGGGCCGAACACCGGGGAGCTGTTTTTT
d_call: .; v_call: TRBV25-1; j_call: TRBJ2-3; clone_size: .; cdr3_aa: CASSEGSRATDTQYF; cdr3_nt: TGTGCCAGCAGTGAGGGATCGCGGGCAACAGATACGCAGTATTTT
d_call: .; v_call: TRBV15; j_call: TRBJ1-3; clone_size: .; cdr3_aa: CATSRDPPATSGNTIYF; cdr3_nt: TGTGCCACCAGCAGAGATCCTCCAGCGACCTCTGGAAACACCATATATTTT
d_call: .; v_call: TRBV5-1; j_call: TRBJ2-7; clone_size: .; cdr3_aa: CASSLYQVGEQYF; cdr3_nt: TGCGCCAGCAGCCTTTACCAGGTCGGCGAGCAGTACTTC
d_call: .; v_call: TRBV2; j_call: TRBJ2-1; clone_size: .; cdr3_aa: CASSGSGSSSYNEQFF; cdr3_nt: TGTGCCAGCAGTGGGAGCGGGTCAAGCTCCTACAATGAGCAGTTCTTC
d_call: .; v_call: TRBV7-8; j_call: TRBJ1-5; clone_size: .; cdr3_aa: CASSFGLSNQPQHF; cdr3_nt: TGTGCCAGCAGCTTCGGACTGAGCAATCAGCCCCAGCATTTT
d_call: .; v_call: TRBV5-5; j_call: TRBJ1-1; clone_size: .; cdr3_aa: CASSLTGSMNTEAFF; cdr3_nt: TGTGCCAGCAGCTTGACAGGATCGATGAACACTGAAGCTTTCTTT
d_call: .; v_call: TRBV6-5; j_call: TRBJ2-1; clone_size: once; cdr3_aa: CASSSHLASSYNEQFF; cdr3_nt: TGTGCCAGCAGTTCTCACCTAGCGAGCTCCTACAATGAGCAGTTCTTC
d_call: TRBD2; v_call: TRBV18; j_call: TRBJ2-7; clone_size: .; cdr3_aa: CASSPSREGGYEQYF; cdr3_nt: TGTGCCAGCTCACCTTCACGGGAGGGTGGTTACGAGCAGTACTTC
d_call: TRBD1; v_call: TRBV6-5; j_call: TRBJ1-2; clone_size: .; cdr3_aa: CASGTGTGYNGYTF; cdr3_nt: TGTGCCAGCGGAACCGGGACAGGGTATAATGGCTACACCTTC